This T cell receptor (beta chain) comes out of a study of cytomegalovirus exposure and HLA in healthy donors. The germline V gene has CDR1 LGHNA and CDR2 YNFKEQ. Trimming removed 0 bases at V and 1 base at J, with 6 bases between. The CDR3 length is 14 residues. There are a few counts of this clone. Its antigen is as yet unknown. Vbeta (60) and Jbeta (13) primers were used in the PCR. The table came from immunoSEQ multiplex PCR; TCRdb's copy has only in-frame clones and leaves some out. The table shows 95,000 or so clones, with around 86% occurring only once. General study findings and limits: The availability of immune exposure information extended only to CMV serostatus.

The sequencing input was PBMCs. The receptor's source is a woman in her seventies in good health and CMV-seropositive. The V call is TRBV4-2, the J call TRBJ2-5; D is undetermined. CDR3 sequence reads: CASSQEPLQETQYF. The CDR3, as DNA: TGTGCCAGCAGCCAAGAACCACTCCAAGAGACCCAGTACTTC.